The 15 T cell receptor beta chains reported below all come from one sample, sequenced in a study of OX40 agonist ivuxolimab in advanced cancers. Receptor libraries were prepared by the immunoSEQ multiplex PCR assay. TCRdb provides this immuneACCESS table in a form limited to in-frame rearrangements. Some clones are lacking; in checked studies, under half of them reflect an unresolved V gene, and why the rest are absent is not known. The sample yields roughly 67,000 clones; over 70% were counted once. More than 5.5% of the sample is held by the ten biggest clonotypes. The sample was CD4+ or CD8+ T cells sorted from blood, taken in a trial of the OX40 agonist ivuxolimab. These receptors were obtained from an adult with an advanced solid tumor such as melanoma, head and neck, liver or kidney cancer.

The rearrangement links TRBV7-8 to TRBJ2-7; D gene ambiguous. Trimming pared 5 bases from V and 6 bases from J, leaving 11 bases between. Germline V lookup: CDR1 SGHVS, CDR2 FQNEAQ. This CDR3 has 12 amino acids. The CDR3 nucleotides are TGTGCCAGCAGCCCCCACGGACGCGAGCAGTACGTC. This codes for CASSPHGREQYV.

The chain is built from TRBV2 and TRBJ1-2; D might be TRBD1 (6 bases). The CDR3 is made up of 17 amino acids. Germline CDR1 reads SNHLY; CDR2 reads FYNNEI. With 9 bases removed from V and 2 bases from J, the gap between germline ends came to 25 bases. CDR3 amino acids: CARNGVNRDTRNYGYTF. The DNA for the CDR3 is TGTGCCAGAAATGGGGTCAACCGGGACACCCGAAACTATGGCTACACCTTC.

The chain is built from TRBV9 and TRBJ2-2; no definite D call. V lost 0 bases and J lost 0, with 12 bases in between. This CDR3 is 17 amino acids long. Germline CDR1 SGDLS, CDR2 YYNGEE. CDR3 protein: CASSVASRIPNTGELFF. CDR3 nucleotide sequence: TGTGCCAGCAGCGTAGCTTCCAGGATTCCGAACACCGGGGAGCTGTTTTTT.

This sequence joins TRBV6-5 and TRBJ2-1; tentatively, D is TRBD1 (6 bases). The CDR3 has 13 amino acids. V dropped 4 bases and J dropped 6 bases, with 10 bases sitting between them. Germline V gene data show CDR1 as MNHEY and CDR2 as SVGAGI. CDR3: CASSSPQGNEQFF. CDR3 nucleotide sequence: TGTGCCAGCAGTTCCCCACAGGGCAATGAGCAGTTCTTC.

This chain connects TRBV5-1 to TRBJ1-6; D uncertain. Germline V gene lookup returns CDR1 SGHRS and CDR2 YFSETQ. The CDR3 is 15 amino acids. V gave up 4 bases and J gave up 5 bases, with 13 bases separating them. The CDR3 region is CASSPLGPDNSPLHF. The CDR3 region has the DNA TGCGCCAGCAGCCCCCTCGGACCTGATAATTCACCCCTCCACTTT.

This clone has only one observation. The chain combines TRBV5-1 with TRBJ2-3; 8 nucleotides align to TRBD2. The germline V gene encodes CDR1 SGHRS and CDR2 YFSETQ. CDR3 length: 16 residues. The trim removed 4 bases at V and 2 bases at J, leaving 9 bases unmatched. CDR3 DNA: TGCGCCAGCAGCCCCGATCGCGGGGGGAACACAGATACGCAGTATTTT. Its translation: CASSPDRGGNTDTQYF.

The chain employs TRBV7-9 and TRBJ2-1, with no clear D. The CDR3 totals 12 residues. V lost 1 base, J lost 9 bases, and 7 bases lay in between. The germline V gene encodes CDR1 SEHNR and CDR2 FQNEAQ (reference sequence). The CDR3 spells CASSLGDSEQFF. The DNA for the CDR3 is TGTGCCAGCAGCTTAGGGGATAGTGAGCAGTTCTTC.

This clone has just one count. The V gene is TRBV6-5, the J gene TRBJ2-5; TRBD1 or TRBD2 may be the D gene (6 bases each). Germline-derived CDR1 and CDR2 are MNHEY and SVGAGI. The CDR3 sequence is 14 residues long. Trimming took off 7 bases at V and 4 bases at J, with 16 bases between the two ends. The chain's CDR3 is CASTPRGGGETQYF. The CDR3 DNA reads TGTGCCAGCACCCCTAGAGGGGGAGGAGAGACCCAGTACTTC.

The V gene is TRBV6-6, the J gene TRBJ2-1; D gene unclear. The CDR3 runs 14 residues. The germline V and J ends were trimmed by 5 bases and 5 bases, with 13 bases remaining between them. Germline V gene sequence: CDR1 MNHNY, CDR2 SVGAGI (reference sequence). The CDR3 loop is CASSGSAANNEQFF. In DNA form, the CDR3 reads TGTGCCAGCAGTGGCTCGGCCGCTAACAATGAGCAGTTCTTC.

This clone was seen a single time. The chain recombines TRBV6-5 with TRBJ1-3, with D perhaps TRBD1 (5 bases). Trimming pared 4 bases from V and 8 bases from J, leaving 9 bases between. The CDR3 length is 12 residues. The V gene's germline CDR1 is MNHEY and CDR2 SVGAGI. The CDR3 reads CASSLQEDTIYF. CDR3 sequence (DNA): TGTGCCAGCAGTTTACAGGAGGACACCATATATTTT.

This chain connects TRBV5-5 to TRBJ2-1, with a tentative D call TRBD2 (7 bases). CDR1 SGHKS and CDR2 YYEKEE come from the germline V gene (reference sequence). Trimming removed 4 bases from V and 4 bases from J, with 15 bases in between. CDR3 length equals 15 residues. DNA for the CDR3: TGTGCCAGCAGCCCTGCGGGGGCCACATACAATGAGCAGTTCTTC. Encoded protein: CASSPAGATYNEQFF. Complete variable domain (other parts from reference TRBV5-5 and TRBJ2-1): DAGVTQSPTHLIKTRGQQVTLRCSPISGHKSVSWYQQVLGQGPQFIFQYYEKEERGRGNFPDRFSARQFPNYSSELNVNALLLGDSALYLCASSPAGATYNEQFFGPGTRLTVL.

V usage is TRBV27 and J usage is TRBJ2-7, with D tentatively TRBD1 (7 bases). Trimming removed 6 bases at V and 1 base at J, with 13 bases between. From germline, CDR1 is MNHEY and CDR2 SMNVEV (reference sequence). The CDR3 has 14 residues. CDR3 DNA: TGTGCCAGCAGCCTCAGGGGGGATTCCTACGAGCAGTACGTC. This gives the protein CASSLRGDSYEQYV.

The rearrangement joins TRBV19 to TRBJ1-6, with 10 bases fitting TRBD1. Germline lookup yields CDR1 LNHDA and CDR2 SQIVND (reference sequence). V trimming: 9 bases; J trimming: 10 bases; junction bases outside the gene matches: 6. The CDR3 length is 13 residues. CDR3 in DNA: TGTGCCAGCTCGGGACAGGGGTACTCACCCCTCCACTTT. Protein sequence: CASSGQGYSPLHF.

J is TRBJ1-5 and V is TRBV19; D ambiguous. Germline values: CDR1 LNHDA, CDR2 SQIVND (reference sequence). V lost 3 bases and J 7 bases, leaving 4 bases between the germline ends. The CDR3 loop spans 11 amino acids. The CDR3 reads CASSIGQPQHF. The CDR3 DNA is TGTGCCAGTAGTATTGGGCAGCCCCAGCATTTT.

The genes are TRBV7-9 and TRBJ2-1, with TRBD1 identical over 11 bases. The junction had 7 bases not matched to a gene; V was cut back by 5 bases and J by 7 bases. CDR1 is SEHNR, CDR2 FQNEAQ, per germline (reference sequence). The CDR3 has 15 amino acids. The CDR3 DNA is TGTGCCAGCAGCGCAATGGACAGGGGGCGGAATGAGCAGTTCTTC. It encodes CASSAMDRGRNEQFF.